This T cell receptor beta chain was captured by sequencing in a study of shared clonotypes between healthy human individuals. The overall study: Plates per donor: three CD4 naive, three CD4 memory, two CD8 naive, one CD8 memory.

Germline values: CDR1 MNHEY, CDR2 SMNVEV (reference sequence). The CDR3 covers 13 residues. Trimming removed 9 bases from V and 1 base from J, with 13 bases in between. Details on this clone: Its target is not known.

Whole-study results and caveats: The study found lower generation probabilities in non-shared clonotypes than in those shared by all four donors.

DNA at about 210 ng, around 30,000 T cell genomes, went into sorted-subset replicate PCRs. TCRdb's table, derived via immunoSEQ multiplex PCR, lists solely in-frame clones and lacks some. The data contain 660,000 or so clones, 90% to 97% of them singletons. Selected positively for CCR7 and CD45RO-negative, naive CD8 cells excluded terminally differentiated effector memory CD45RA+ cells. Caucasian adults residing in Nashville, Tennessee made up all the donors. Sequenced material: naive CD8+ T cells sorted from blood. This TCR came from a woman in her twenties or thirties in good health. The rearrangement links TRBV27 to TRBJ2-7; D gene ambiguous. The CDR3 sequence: CASTDPRSYEQYF. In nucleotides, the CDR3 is TGTGCCAGTACCGACCCTCGGTCCTACGAGCAGTACTTC.